The entry that follows covers one T cell receptor (beta chain) sequence. Its cognate antigen has yet to be identified. No much larger clone is present one base from it, and per-base qualities are unavailable. The data were obtained in a study of blood T cell repertoires in COVID-19 (dated by TCRdb to about 2020). For the wider study: Samples covering the acute and convalescent phases of COVID-19 were provided by collaborators in the United States, Italy and Spain. Samples were obtained from the ongoing ImmuneRACE study (first 160 participants) and from about 1,300 subjects provided by 6 global collaborators. The prospective study material was composed of cDNA or gDNA derived from T cells, B-cell-depleted T cells, or PBMCs. The sample metadata nearly always contained a de-identified subject ID, COVID-19 status, age in years and sex. Where available, HLA class I and class II types were taken from metadata supplied by the sample provider and were not determined by assay-based typing. Subjects who had been exposed to COVID-19, were actively infected with it, or had recovered from it provided the deeply sampled blood TCRbeta repertoires that made up the dataset. The repertoires were released in a freely available public database meant as a resource for research on the immune response to SARS-CoV-2. Overall results and qualifications from the work: The quantity of clinical and demographic metadata differed by source and by participant and was supplied without curation.

Each collaborating institution followed its own protocols to collect whole blood in K2EDTA tubes. For TCRbeta analysis, collaborators shipped samples in one of three forms: frozen whole blood, isolated PBMCs, or DNA extracted from either of those sample types. Trimming costs V 6 bases and J 3 bases, and their ends lie 15 bases apart. The CDR3 measures 14 amino acids from cysteine to phenylalanine. The retained sequence is limited to the CDR3, 42 bases, with the frame set at the first base. Taken from the germline V gene, the CDR1 and CDR2 loops are ENHRY and SYGVKD. The immunoSEQ Assay, a bias-controlled multiplex PCR, was used to amplify TCRbeta CDR3 regions from genomic DNA. In the authors' own workflow: The number of nucleated cells in each sample was estimated from the amplification of reference gene primers within the assay. To quantify the absolute abundance of each unique TCRbeta CDR3 rearrangement, sequence reads were collapsed and filtered. For each sample, productive Simpson clonality was calculated by taking the square root of Simpson's diversity index across productive rearrangements. Held by TCRdb, this immuneACCESS table contains in-frame sequences only and omits some clones. Under half of the omission traces to an unresolved V gene where checked; the cause of the rest is unknown. V, J and clone size are taken as reported in that table, and D and trimming were inferred from the DNA itself. The sample contains roughly 670,000 clones, about 87% of them found a single time. In total, the top ten clones hold over 0.2% of the sample.

The TCR comes from a woman under 30 with acute or convalescent COVID-19. Recombination linked TRBV10-3 to TRBJ2-7, and perhaps TRBD1 as D gene, on 7 matching bases. The material sequenced was peripheral blood. This receptor has the CDR3 CAISPDQGGYEQYF. The sequence in DNA is TGTGCCATCAGCCCTGACCAGGGGGGCTACGAGCAGTACTTC.